Presented here are 28 T cell receptor beta chains from one specimen sequenced in a study of PD-L1 blockade in urothelial cancer. The data were produced by immunoSEQ multiplex PCR, yet TCRdb's version contains in-frame clones alone and is incomplete. The table includes 70,000 or so clones, 80% to 90% detected once. The sequenced sample was PBMCs, obtained around atezolizumab (anti-PD-L1) treatment. These receptors were taken from a man between 70 and 80 years old with urothelial cancer.

V usage is TRBV5-8 and J usage is TRBJ2-7, with a possible D match to TRBD1 (5 bases). Germline V gene lookup returns CDR1 SGHTS and CDR2 YDEGEE. This CDR3 spans 14 amino acids. Between the trimmed V and J ends, which lost 0 bases and 4 bases, there was a span of 11 bases. Here the CDR3 DNA reads TGTGCCAGCAGCTTGGGACAGCTAAAATACGAGCAGTACTTC. Translation gives CASSLGQLKYEQYF.

This clone was recorded once. The chain couples TRBV2 to TRBJ2-2; 12 nucleotides agree with TRBD2. The J segment lost 9 bases and the V segment lost 6 bases, leaving 8 bases of the junction unmatched. Per germline, CDR1 SNHLY and CDR2 FYNNEI. This CDR3 contains 15 residues. CDR3 nucleotide sequence: TGTGCCAGCAGCTTAAGGACTAGCGGGACCCGGGAGCTGTTTTTT. Translation: CASSLRTSGTRELFF.

This clone appeared a single time. The genes are TRBV5-4 and TRBJ1-5, with D possibly matching TRBD1 (5 bases). From germline, CDR1 is SGHNT and CDR2 YYREEE (reference sequence). Trimming left V 4 bases short and J 4 bases short, with 12 bases between. The CDR3 runs to 14 residues. The CDR3 DNA is TGTGCCAGCAGCCGGTGGGGCCCGAATCAGCCCCAGCATTTT. Translation: CASSRWGPNQPQHF.

The rearrangement joins TRBV5-1 to TRBJ2-7; 10 bases match TRBD1. Germline V CDR1 and CDR2: SGHRS, YFSETQ. There are 15 residues in the CDR3. V lost 4 bases and J lost 5; bases outside the gene matches: 9. The CDR3 nucleotides are TGCGCCAGCAGCCGGACGGGGACAGGGGTGGACGAGCAGTACTTC. This sequence encodes CASSRTGTGVDEQYF.

For the CDR3, the DNA is TGCGCCAGCAGCTGGACAGGGGACGAGCAGTACTTC. It encodes CASSWTGDEQYF. The rearrangement joins TRBV5-1 to TRBJ2-7, with 9 bases identical to TRBD1. The CDR3 is 12 residues long. J gave up 5 bases and V 3 bases, and 0 bases lay outside the gene matches. Germline V gene sequence: CDR1 SGHRS, CDR2 YFSETQ.

The V gene is TRBV5-1, the J gene TRBJ2-5, with 7 nucleotides matching TRBD1. The CDR3 covers 16 residues. V gave up 0 bases and J gave up 5 bases; unmatched junction bases: 10. The germline gives CDR1 SGHRS, CDR2 YFSETQ. CDR3 DNA sequence: TGCGCCAGCAGCTTGGATCGACAGGGTGGTAGTGAGACCCAGTACTTC. Its protein is CASSLDRQGGSETQYF.

This clone has only one observation. The gene calls are TRBV30 and TRBJ2-1, with D possibly being TRBD2 (5 bases). With 5 bases removed from V and 1 base from J, the gap between germline ends came to 21 bases. The CDR3 sequence is 17 residues long. Germline V gene lookup returns CDR1 GTSNPN and CDR2 SVGIG (reference sequence). The CDR3 DNA sequence: TGTGCCTGGGACGCTAGCCGCGGAGGCAGGTCCTACAATGAGCAGTTCTTC. This translates into CAWDASRGGRSYNEQFF.

V and J are TRBV9 and TRBJ2-7; D remains unclear. This CDR3 is 15 amino acids long. The V gene lost 0 bases and the J gene lost 0 bases, with 10 bases spanning the gap. Germline CDR1 SGDLS, CDR2 YYNGEE. This CDR3 reads CASSVDQILSYEQYF. The DNA of the CDR3 is TGTGCCAGCAGCGTAGATCAGATCCTCTCCTACGAGCAGTACTTC.

This clone has just one count. The chain couples TRBV19 to TRBJ2-6; D is unresolved. Germline CDR1 is LNHDA and CDR2 is SQIVND (reference sequence). CDR3 length: 15 residues. The V and J ends lost 3 bases and 0 bases respectively, with 6 bases between them. CDR3 sequence (DNA): TGTGCCAGTAGTATGTTGAGCTCTGGGGCCAACGTCCTGACTTTC. It yields the protein CASSMLSSGANVLTF.

This chain links TRBV5-1 with TRBJ1-2; the match to TRBD1 covers 8 bases. CDR3 length equals 14 residues. CDR1 and CDR2 (germline): SGHRS, YFSETQ. V shed 4 bases and J 5 bases; nucleotides not matched to a gene: 7. The CDR3 DNA reads as TGCGCCAGCAGCCCTGGACAGGGTTGGTATGGCTACACCTTC. Its translation is CASSPGQGWYGYTF.

The genes are TRBV6-5 and TRBJ1-1; D gene ambiguous. The germline V gene encodes CDR1 MNHEY and CDR2 SVGAGI. The ends were cut back, 0 bases at V and 2 bases at J, with 4 bases in the middle. The CDR3 is 13 amino acids. The chain's CDR3 is CASSYSRNTEAFF. The DNA for the CDR3 is TGTGCCAGCAGTTACTCTCGTAACACTGAAGCTTTCTTT.

The J gene is TRBJ2-1, the V gene TRBV29-1; 8 bases align to TRBD2. Germline values: CDR1 SQVTM, CDR2 ANQGSEA. The length of the CDR3 is 13 residues. V was clipped by 4 bases and J by 3 bases; unmatched bases: 2. This CDR3 is CSVVAGIYNEQFF. The CDR3 DNA follows: TGCAGCGTTGTAGCGGGGATCTACAATGAGCAGTTCTTC.

This chain joins TRBV9 and TRBJ2-3; D is unresolved. Trimming shortened V by 1 base and J by 3 bases, and 12 bases separated the two germline ends. This CDR3 spans 15 amino acids. CDR1 SGDLS and CDR2 YYNGEE come from the germline V gene. Here the CDR3 reads CASSVSPGQTDTQYF. CDR3 DNA: TGTGCCAGCAGCGTAAGCCCGGGTCAGACAGATACGCAGTATTTT.

CDR3 residues: CASSPKGVYGYTF. CDR3 DNA sequence: TGTGCCAGCTCACCTAAAGGGGTCTATGGCTACACCTTC. The rearrangement links TRBV18 to TRBJ1-2; weak D call: TRBD1 (5 bases). Trimming left V 3 bases short and J 4 bases short, with 9 bases between. Germline V CDR1 and CDR2: KGHSH, LQKENI. The CDR3 contains 13 residues. Full variable domain (remainder filled in from reference TRBV18 and TRBJ1-2): NAGVMQNPRHLVRRRGQEARLRCSPMKGHSHVYWYRQLPEEGLKFMVYLQKENIIDESGMPKERFSAEFPKEGPSILRIQQVVRGDSAAYFCASSPKGVYGYTFGSGTRLTVV.

This chain joins TRBV27 and TRBJ2-1, with 12 bases that match TRBD2. CDR3 length: 19 amino acids. Looked up from germline, CDR1 is MNHEY and CDR2 is SMNVEV (reference sequence). V lost 2 bases and J lost 0; bases outside the gene matches: 8. As DNA, the CDR3 is TGTGCCAGCAGTTTAAAAGGACTAGCGGGGCCAAGCTCCTACAATGAGCAGTTCTTC. Amino acid sequence: CASSLKGLAGPSSYNEQFF.

CDR3 sequence reads: CASSPPGPNYGYTF. The CDR3 DNA reads TGTGCCAGCAGTCCCCCAGGGCCCAACTATGGCTACACCTTC. The chain has TRBV28 and TRBJ1-2; D is possibly TRBD1 (5 bases). Germline V lookup: CDR1 MDHEN, CDR2 SYDVKM. The CDR3 is 14 amino acids. V gave up 5 bases and J gave up 2 bases, with 12 bases separating them.

This sequence joins TRBV5-6 and TRBJ2-1, with 9 bases aligning to TRBD1. Germline assignment: CDR1 SGHDT and CDR2 YYEEEE. After removal of 4 bases from V and 5 bases from J, the junction contained 10 bases not matched to a gene. The CDR3 is 16 amino acids. CDR3 coding DNA: TGTGCCAGCAGCCCTCTTATGGGACAGGGTAACAATGAGCAGTTCTTC. Translated: CASSPLMGQGNNEQFF.

The chain employs TRBV28 and TRBJ1-4, with TRBD1 identical over 7 bases. The V gene end was trimmed by 2 bases and the J gene end by 8 bases; junction bases not matched to a gene: 14. This CDR3 contains 17 residues. Germline loops: CDR1 MDHEN, CDR2 SYDVKM. The CDR3 DNA reads TGTGCCAGCAGTTTACCGACAGGGTATAAGGTAAAAGAAAAACTGTTTTTT. Translated, it gives CASSLPTGYKVKEKLFF.

This clone was detected a few times. The gene calls are TRBV12-5 and TRBJ2-2, with a possible D match to TRBD1 (6 bases). Germline CDR1 is LGHNT and CDR2 is FRNRAP. V lost 2 bases and J 6 bases, leaving 10 bases between the germline ends. The length of the CDR3 is 14 residues. The CDR3 nucleotides read TGTGCTAGTGGTTTGACAACAGGGTCCGGGGAGCTGTTTTTT. Translated: CASGLTTGSGELFF. The full variable domain, completed using reference TRBV12-5 and TRBJ2-2, is DARVTQTPRHKVTEMGQEVTMRCQPILGHNTVFWYRQTMMQGLELLAYFRNRAPLDDSGMPKDRFSAEMPDATLATLKIQPSEPRDSAVYFCASGLTTGSGELFFGEGSRLTVL.

The J gene is TRBJ2-7, the V gene TRBV5-1; 7 nucleotides line up with TRBD2. There are 13 residues in the CDR3. Trimming removed 3 bases from V and 6 bases from J; junction bases left unmatched: 6. The V gene's germline CDR1 is SGHRS and CDR2 YFSETQ. The CDR3 nucleotides read TGCGCCAGCAGCTGGGCGGGAGTCGCCGAGCAGTACTTC. Its protein product is CASSWAGVAEQYF.

The chain carries TRBV5-4 and TRBJ2-7; a possible D gene is TRBD2 (6 bases). V lost 0 bases and J 5 bases, leaving 12 bases between the germline ends. CDR1 and CDR2 from the germline V gene are SGHNT and YYREEE (reference sequence). This CDR3 has 14 amino acids. The CDR3: CASSLVGGMNEQYF. Written as DNA, the CDR3 is TGTGCCAGCAGCTTGGTTGGGGGGATGAACGAGCAGTACTTC.

V is TRBV2 and J is TRBJ1-2, with D perhaps matching TRBD1 (6 bases). Germline assignment: CDR1 SNHLY and CDR2 FYNNEI. V lost 6 bases, J lost 8 bases, and 10 bases lay in between. CDR3 length: 11 amino acids. The CDR3 region is CASRQGHGYTF. Written as DNA, the CDR3 is TGTGCCAGCAGACAGGGTCACGGCTACACCTTC.

The chain couples TRBV18 to TRBJ1-4; D remains ambiguous. Germline V CDR1 and CDR2: KGHSH, LQKENI. This CDR3 is 12 amino acids long. V lost 4 bases and J lost 8, with 8 bases in between. CDR3 DNA sequence: TGTGCCAGCTCACAAACAGACGAAAAACTGTTTTTT. This sequence encodes CASSQTDEKLFF.

CDR3 nucleotides: TGTGCCAGCAGTGAAGGGACTAGCGGCCCCTACGAGCAGTACTTC. Its protein product is CASSEGTSGPYEQYF. V and J are TRBV2 and TRBJ2-7; 10 bases fit TRBD2. CDR1 and CDR2 (germline): SNHLY, FYNNEI. The CDR3 length is 15 residues. V was clipped by 1 base and J by 2 bases; unmatched bases: 2.

This clone occurred a few times. This chain connects TRBV2 to TRBJ2-7, with D hard to call. Germline V gives CDR1 SNHLY, CDR2 FYNNEI. This CDR3 is 11 amino acids long. Deletions cut 5 bases from V and 5 bases from J, with 7 bases between. The CDR3, as DNA: TGTGCCAGCAGTAACACACACGAGCAGTACTTC. Amino acid sequence: CASSNTHEQYF.

The rearrangement joins TRBV12-1 to TRBJ2-6; the D call in the table, TRBD1, was not verified against the DNA. TRBV12-1 is a documented pseudogene. The CDR3 length is 19 residues. The CDR3: CASSPFGTGRISGANVLTF. The DNA of the CDR3 is TGTGCCAGCAGCCCCTTCGGGACAGGCAGAATCTCTGGGGCCAACGTCCTGACTTTC.

In this sample, this clone turned up a few times. This rearrangement joins TRBV5-1 to TRBJ1-1, with D tentatively TRBD1 (6 bases). Germline V gene sequence: CDR1 SGHRS, CDR2 YFSETQ. This CDR3 comprises 16 residues. The germline V and J ends were trimmed by 2 bases and 6 bases, with 20 bases remaining between them. CDR3 DNA: TGCGCCAGCAGCTTTAGCGGGGGGGCGCTTTCCCCTGAAGCTTTCTTT. Translated, it gives CASSFSGGALSPEAFF.

The genes are TRBV7-8 and TRBJ1-1, with 7 bases aligning to TRBD1. Germline V gene lookup returns CDR1 SGHVS and CDR2 FQNEAQ. Trimming at V came to 4 bases and at J to 0 bases, leaving 5 bases not matched to a gene. This CDR3 contains 15 residues. CDR3 sequence (DNA): TGTGCCAGCAGCTCCCGGACAGGACTGAACACTGAAGCTTTCTTT. Translation: CASSSRTGLNTEAFF.